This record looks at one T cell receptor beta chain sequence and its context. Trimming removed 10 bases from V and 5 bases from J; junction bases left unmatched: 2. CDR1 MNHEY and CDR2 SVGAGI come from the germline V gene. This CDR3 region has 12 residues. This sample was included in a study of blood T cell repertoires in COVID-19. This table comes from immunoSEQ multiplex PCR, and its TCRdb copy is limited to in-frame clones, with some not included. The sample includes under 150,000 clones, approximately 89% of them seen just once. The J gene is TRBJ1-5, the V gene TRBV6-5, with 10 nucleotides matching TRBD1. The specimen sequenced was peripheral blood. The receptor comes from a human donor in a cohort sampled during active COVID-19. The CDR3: CAIGQGDQPQHF. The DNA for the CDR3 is TGTGCCATCGGACAGGGGGATCAGCCCCAGCATTTT.